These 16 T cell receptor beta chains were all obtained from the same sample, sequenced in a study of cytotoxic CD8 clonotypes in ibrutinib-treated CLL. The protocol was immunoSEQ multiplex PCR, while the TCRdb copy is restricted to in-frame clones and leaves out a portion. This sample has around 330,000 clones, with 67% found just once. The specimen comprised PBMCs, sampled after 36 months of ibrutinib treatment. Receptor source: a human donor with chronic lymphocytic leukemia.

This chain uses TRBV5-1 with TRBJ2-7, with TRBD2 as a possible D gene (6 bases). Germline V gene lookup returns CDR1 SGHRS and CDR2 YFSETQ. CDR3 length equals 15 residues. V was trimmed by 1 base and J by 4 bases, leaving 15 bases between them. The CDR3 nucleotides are TGCGCCAGCAGCTTGCAAGGGACTTTCGGATACGAGCAGTACTTC. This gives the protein CASSLQGTFGYEQYF.

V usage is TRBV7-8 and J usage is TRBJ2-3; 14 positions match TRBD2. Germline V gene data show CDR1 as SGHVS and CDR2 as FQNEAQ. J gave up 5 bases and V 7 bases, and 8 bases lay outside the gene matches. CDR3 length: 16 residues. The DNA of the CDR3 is TGTGCCAGCACCGTAAGGGGACTAGCGGGAGTAGATACGCAGTATTTT. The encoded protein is CASTVRGLAGVDTQYF.

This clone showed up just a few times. The CDR3 DNA follows: TGCGCCAGCAGGAGGCAGGGGATGTACAATGAGCAGTTCTTC. Its protein is CASRRQGMYNEQFF. This chain links TRBV5-1 with TRBJ2-1, with D maybe TRBD1 (6 bases). The CDR3 is made up of 14 amino acids. Germline V gene data show CDR1 as SGHRS and CDR2 as YFSETQ. The ends were cut back, 5 bases at V and 4 bases at J, with 13 bases in the middle.

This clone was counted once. CDR3 residues: CASSQTDRTGGELFF. CDR3 sequence (DNA): TGCGCCAGCAGCCAAACTGACAGGACAGGCGGGGAGCTGTTTTTT. J is TRBJ2-2 and V is TRBV4-1; 7 nucleotides match TRBD1. This CDR3 comprises 15 residues. CDR1 is MGHRA, CDR2 YSYEKL, per germline. V lost 2 bases and J lost 7; bases outside the gene matches: 7.

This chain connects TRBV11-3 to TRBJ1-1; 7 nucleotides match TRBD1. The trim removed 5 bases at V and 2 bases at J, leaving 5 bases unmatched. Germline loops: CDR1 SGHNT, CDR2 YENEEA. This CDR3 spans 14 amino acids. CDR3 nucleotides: TGTGCCAGCAGCGAACAGGGGATTAACACTGAAGCTTTCTTT. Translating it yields CASSEQGINTEAFF.

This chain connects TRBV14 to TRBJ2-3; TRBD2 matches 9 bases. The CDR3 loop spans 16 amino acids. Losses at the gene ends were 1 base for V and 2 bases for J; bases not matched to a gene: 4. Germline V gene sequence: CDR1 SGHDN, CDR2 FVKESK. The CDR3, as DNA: TGTGCCAGCAGCCAAGTTCTAGCGGGACCCACAGATACGCAGTATTTT. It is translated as CASSQVLAGPTDTQYF.

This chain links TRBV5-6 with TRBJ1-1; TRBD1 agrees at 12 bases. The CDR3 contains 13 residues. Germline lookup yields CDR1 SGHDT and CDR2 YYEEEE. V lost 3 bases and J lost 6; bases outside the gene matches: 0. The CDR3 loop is CASSWDRGPEAFF. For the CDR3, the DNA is TGTGCCAGCAGCTGGGACAGGGGGCCTGAAGCTTTCTTT.

The DNA of the CDR3 is TGTGCCAGCGGGGGACAGAATTCCTACGAGCAGTACTTC. It specifies CASGGQNSYEQYF. V is TRBV25-1 and J is TRBJ2-7; 7 bases fit TRBD1. Germline V lookup: CDR1 MGHDK, CDR2 SYGVNS. The length of the CDR3 is 13 residues. The junction had 5 bases not matched to a gene; V was cut back by 8 bases and J by 1 base.

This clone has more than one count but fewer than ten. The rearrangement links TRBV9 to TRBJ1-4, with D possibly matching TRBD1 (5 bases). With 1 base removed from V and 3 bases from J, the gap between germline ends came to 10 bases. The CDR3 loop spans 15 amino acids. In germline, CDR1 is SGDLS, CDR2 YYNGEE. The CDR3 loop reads CASSVQDTANEKLFF. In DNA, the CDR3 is TGTGCCAGCAGCGTACAGGACACGGCTAATGAAAAACTGTTTTTT.

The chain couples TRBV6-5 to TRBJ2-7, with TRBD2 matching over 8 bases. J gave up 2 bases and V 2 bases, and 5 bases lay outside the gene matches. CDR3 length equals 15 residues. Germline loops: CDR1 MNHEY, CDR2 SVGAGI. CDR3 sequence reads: CASSYGAGGAYEQYF. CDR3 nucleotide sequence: TGTGCCAGCAGTTACGGGGCGGGGGGAGCCTACGAGCAGTACTTC.

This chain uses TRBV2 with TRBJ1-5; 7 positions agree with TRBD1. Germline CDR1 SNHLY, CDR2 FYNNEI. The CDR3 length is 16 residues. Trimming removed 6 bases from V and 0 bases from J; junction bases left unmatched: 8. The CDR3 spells CASRDQGVNSNQPQHF. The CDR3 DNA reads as TGTGCCAGCAGGGACCAGGGGGTGAATAGCAATCAGCCCCAGCATTTT.

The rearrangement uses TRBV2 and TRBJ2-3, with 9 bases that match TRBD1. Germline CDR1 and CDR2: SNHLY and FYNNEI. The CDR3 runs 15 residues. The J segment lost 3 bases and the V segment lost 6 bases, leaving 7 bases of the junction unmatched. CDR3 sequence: CASSPTGGGTDTQYF. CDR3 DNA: TGTGCCAGCAGCCCAACAGGGGGCGGGACAGATACGCAGTATTTT.

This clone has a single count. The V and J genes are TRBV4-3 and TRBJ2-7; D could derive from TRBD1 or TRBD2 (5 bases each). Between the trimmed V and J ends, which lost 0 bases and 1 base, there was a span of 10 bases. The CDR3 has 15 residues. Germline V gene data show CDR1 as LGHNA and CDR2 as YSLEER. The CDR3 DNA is TGCGCCAGCAGCCAAGACGGGGCTGGGTCCTACGAGCAGTACTTC. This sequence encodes CASSQDGAGSYEQYF.

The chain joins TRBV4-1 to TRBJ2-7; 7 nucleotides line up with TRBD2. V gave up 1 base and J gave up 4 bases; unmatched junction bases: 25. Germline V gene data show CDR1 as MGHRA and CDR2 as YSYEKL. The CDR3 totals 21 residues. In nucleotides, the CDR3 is TGCGCCAGCAGCCAAGGAATTCGGGGGGACGGGGGACCTACTTTCCCGTACGAGCAGTACTTC. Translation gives CASSQGIRGDGGPTFPYEQYF.

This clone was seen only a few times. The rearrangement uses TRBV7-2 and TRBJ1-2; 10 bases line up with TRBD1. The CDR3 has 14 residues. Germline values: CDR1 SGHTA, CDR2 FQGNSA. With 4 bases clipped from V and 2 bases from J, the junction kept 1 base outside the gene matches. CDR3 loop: CASSWGQGNYGYTF. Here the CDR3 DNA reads TGTGCCAGCAGCTGGGGACAGGGGAACTATGGCTACACCTTC.

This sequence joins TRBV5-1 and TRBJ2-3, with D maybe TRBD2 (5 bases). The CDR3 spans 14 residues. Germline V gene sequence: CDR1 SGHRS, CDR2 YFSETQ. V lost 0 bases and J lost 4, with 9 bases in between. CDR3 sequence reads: CASSLVRGSDTQYF. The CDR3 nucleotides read TGCGCCAGCAGCTTGGTTCGGGGTTCAGATACGCAGTATTTT.